This record looks at one TCR beta chain sequence and its context. The antigen remains unidentified. The CDR3 extends over 14 amino acids. Germline V gives CDR1 DFQATT, CDR2 SNEGSKA (reference sequence). Trimming took off 8 bases at V and 1 base at J, with 15 bases between the two ends. With a J-beta primer mix and a sample-barcoded 5' primer, a second PCR ran about 6 to 11 cycles. There were at least 2.5 million CDR3-containing paired-end reads obtained from each sample. TCRdb re-analysed the 5' RACE reads in MiXCR, keeping a single row per CDR3 protein. Altogether about 730,000 distinct CDR3 sequences are present, roughly 47% being singletons, with the ten largest covering 20% to 25%. The data belong to a study of blood T cells in healthy people across ages. The study, taken as a whole, reports: The percentage of naive T cells correlated strongly with TCR beta diversity. Higher diversity and more naive CD4+ cells were features of long-lived donors, compared to aged donors.

Total RNA amounts of at least 5.5 micrograms were extracted per sample. Material: blood. The rearrangement uses TRBV20-1 and TRBJ2-1, with D maybe TRBD1 (5 bases). This receptor was identified in an older woman in good health. CDR3 in amino acids: CSTRAIQSYNEQFF. CDR3 DNA sequence: TGCAGTACCAGGGCTATCCAATCCTACAATGAGCAGTTCTTC.